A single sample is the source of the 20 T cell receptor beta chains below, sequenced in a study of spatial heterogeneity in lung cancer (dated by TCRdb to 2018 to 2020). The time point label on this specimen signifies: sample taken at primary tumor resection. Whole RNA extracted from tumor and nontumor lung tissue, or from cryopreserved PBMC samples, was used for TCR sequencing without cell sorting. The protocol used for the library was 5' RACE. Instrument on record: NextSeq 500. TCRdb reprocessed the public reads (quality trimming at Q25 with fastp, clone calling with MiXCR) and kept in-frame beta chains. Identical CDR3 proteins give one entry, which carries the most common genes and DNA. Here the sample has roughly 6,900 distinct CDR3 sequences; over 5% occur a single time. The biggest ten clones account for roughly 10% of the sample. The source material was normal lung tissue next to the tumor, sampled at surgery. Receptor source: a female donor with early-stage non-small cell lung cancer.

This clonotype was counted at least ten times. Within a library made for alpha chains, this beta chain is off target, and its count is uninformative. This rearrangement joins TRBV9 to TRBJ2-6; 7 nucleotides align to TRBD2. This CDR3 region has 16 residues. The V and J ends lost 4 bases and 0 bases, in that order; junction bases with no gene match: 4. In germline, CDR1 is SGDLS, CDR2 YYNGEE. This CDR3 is CASSSGGGSGANVLTF. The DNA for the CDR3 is TGTGCCAGCAGCTCGGGCGGGGGCTCTGGGGCCAACGTCCTGACTTTC.

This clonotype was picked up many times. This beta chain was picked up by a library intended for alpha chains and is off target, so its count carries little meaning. The CDR3 DNA sequence: TGTGCCAACTCAGGGGAGAGCACAGATACGCAGTATTTT. It specifies CANSGESTDTQYF. This chain uses TRBV6-6 with TRBJ2-3; TRBD1 might be the D (6 bases). There are 13 residues in the CDR3. V was cut by 10 bases and J by 0 bases, with 11 bases left in between. From germline, CDR1 is MNHNY and CDR2 SVGAGI (reference sequence).

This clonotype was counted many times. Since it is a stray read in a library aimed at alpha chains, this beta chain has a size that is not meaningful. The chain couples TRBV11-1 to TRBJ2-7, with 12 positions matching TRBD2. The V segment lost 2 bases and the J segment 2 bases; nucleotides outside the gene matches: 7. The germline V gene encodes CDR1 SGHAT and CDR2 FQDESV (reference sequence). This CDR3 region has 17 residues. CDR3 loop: CASSLKLAGGLTYEQYF. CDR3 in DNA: TGTGCCAGCAGCTTAAAACTAGCGGGAGGCCTGACCTACGAGCAGTACTTC.

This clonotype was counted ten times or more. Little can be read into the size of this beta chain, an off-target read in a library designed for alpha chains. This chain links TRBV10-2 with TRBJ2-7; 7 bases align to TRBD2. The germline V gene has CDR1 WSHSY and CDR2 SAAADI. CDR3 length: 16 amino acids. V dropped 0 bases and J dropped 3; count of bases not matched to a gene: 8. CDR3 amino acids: CASSESTTSWIYEQYF. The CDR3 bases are TGCGCCAGCAGTGAGTCGACGACTAGCTGGATCTACGAGCAGTACTTC.

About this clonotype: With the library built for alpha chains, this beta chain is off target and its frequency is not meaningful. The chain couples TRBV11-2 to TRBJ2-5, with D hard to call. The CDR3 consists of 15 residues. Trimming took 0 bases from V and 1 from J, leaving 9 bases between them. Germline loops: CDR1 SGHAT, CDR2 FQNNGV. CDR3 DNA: TGTGCCAGCAGCTTAGAAGGCAGGTTCCAAGAGACCCAGTACTTC. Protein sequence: CASSLEGRFQETQYF.

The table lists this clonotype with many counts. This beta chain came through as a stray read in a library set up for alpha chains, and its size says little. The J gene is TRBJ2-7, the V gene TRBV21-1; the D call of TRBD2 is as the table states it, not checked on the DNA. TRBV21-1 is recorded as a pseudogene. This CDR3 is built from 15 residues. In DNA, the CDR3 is TGTGCCAGCAGCTACCTAGCGGGACCCTTACCTCGACGGAACTTC. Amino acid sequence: CASSYLAGPLPRRNF.

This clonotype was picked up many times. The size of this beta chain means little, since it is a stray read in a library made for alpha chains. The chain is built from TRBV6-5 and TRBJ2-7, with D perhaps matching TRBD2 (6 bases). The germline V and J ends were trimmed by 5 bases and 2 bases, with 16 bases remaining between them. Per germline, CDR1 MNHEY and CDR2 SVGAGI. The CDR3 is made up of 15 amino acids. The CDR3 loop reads CASSRASGSTYEQYF. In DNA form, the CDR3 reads TGTGCCAGCAGTAGAGCTTCCGGGAGCACCTACGAGCAGTACTTC.

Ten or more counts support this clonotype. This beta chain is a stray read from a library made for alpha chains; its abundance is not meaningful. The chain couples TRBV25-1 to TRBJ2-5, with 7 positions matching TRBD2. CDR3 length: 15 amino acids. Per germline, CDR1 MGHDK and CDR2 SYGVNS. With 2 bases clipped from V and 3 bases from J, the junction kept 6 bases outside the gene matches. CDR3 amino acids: CASSEGGRTKETQYF. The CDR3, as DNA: TGTGCCAGCAGTGAAGGCGGGAGAACAAAAGAGACCCAGTACTTC.

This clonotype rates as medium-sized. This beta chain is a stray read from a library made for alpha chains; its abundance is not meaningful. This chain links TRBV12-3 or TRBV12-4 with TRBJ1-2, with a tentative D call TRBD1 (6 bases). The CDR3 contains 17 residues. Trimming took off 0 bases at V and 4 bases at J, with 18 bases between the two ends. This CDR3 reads CASSLALATDRIYGYTF. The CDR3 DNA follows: TGTGCCAGCAGTTTAGCCCTAGCTACCGACAGGATCTATGGCTACACCTTC.

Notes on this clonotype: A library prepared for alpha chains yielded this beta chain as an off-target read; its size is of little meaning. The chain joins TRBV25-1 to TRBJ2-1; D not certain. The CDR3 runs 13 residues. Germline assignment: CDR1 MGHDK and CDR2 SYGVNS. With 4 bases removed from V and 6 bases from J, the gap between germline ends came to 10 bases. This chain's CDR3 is CASSGALANEQFF. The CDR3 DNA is TGTGCCAGCAGTGGTGCCCTGGCCAATGAGCAGTTCTTC.

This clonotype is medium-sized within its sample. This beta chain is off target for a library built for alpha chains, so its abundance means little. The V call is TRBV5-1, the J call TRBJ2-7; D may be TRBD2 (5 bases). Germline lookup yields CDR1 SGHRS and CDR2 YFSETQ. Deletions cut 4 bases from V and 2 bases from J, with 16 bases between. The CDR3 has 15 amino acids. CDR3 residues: CASSPGGGLPYEQYF. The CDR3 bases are TGCGCCAGCAGCCCGGGCGGTGGACTGCCCTACGAGCAGTACTTC. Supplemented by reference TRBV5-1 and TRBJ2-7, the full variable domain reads KAGVTQTPRYLIKTRGQQVTLSCSPISGHRSVSWYQQTPGQGLQFLFEYFSETQRNKGNFPGRFSGRQFSNSRSEMNVSTLELGDSALYLCASSPGGGLPYEQYFGPGTRLTVT.

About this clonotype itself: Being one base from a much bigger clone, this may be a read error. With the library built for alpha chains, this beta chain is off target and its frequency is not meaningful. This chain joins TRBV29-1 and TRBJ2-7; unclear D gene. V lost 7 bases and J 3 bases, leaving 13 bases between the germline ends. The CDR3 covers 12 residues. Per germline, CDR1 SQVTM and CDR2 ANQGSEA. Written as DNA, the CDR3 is TGCAGCGCTTCGGGCGGCGTCTACGAGCAGTACTTC. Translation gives CSASGGVYEQYF.

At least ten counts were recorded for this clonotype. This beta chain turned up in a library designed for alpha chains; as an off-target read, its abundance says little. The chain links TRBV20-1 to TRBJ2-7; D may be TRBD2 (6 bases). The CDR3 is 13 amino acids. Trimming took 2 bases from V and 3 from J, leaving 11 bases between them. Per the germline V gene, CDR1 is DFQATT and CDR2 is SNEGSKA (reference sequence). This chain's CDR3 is CSARSPDYYEQYF. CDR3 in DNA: TGCAGTGCTAGATCCCCGGACTACTACGAGCAGTACTTC.

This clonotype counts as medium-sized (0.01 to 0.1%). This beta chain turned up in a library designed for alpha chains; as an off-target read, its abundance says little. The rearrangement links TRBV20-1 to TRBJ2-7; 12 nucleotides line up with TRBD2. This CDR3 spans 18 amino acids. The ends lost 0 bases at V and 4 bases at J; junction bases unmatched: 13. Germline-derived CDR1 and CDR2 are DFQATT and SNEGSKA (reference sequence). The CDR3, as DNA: TGCAGTGCTAGAGATATTACTAGCGGGAGGCATGCCGAGTACGAGCAGTACTTC. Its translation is CSARDITSGRHAEYEQYF.

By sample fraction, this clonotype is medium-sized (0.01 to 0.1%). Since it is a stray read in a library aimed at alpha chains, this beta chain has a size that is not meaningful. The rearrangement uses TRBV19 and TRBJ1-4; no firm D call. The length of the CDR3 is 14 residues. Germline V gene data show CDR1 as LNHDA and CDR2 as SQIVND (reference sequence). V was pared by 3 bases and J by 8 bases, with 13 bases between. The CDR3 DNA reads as TGTGCCAGTAGTATGCGCGAGGCCAACGAAAAACTGTTTTTT. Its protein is CASSMREANEKLFF.

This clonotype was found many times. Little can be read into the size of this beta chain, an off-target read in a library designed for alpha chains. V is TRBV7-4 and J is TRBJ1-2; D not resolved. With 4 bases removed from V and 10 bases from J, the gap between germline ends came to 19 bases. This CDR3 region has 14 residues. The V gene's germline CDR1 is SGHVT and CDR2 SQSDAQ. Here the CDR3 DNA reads TGTGCCAGCAGCTGGGCCGCGAGGGATCCTGACTACACCTTC. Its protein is CASSWAARDPDYTF.

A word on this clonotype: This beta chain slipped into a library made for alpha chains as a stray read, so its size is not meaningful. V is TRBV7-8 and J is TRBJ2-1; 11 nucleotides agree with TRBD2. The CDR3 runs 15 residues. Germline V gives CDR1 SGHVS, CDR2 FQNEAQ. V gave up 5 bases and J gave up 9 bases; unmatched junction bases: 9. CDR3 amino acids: CASSPQASGRIEQFF. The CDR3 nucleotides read TGTGCCAGCAGCCCCCAGGCTAGCGGGAGGATTGAGCAGTTCTTC.

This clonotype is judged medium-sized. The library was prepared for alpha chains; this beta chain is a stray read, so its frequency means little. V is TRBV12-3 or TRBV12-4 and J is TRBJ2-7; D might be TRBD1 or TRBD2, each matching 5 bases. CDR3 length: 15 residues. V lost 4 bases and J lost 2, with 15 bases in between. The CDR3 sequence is CASSSERDPTYEQYF. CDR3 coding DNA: TGTGCCAGCAGTTCAGAAAGGGACCCAACCTACGAGCAGTACTTC.

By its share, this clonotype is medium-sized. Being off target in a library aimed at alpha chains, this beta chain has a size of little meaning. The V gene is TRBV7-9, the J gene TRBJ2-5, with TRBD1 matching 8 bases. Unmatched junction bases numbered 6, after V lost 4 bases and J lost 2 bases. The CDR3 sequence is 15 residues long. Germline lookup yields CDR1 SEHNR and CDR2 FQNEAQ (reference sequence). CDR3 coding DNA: TGTGCCAGCAGCTCGGACAGGGCCCTACAAGAGACCCAGTACTTC. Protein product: CASSSDRALQETQYF.

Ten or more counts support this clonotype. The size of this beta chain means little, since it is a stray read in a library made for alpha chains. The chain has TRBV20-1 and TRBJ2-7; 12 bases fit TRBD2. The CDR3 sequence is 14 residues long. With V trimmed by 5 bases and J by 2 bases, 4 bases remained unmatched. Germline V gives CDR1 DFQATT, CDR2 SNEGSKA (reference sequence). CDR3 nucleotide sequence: TGCAGTGCTCCTCTAGCGGGAGGGACCTACGAGCAGTACTTC. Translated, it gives CSAPLAGGTYEQYF.